This T cell receptor (beta chain) comes out of a study of T-cell reconstitution after alpha-beta-depleted transplantation in children. The library targeted TCRbeta and was prepared with unique molecular identifiers. MiXCR, applied by TCRdb to the PCR reads, yields one record per CDR3 protein. The sample has almost 500,000 distinct CDR3 sequences; around 13% are singletons. V was cut by 4 bases and J by 2 bases, with 16 bases left in between. The CDR3 covers 16 residues. Per the germline V gene, CDR1 is KGHDR and CDR2 is SFDVKD. This clonotype showed up just a few times. The sequence was obtained from a human donor who donated a stem cell graft to a child with combined immunodeficiency. Sequences were derived from PBMCs from the stem cell graft donor, sampled from the stem cell graft. The chain uses TRBV24-1 and TRBJ2-5; a weak D match, TRBD1 (5 bases). The CDR3 loop is CATSDPFTGAQETQYF. CDR3 DNA sequence: TGTGCCACCAGTGACCCCTTTACAGGAGCTCAAGAGACCCAGTACTTC.